The T cell receptor beta chain described here comes from a study of blood T cell repertoires in COVID-19. Background on the study: Sample material is recorded as cDNA or gDNA derived from T cells, B-cell-depleted T cells, or PBMCs.

Sequenced by immunoSEQ multiplex PCR; TCRdb stores in-frame clones only, minus some. The data contain some 370,000 clones, about 90% of them singletons. The CDR3 runs to 13 residues. The material sequenced was peripheral blood. The receptor was derived from a woman between 25 and 40 years old with COVID-19, enrolled during active disease. This chain links TRBV21-1 with TRBJ2-7; the table assigns TRBD2, which was not confirmed against the DNA. TRBV21-1 is a pseudogene. CDR3 bases: TGTGCCAGCGGAGGGGCTAGCGACTACGAGCAGTACTTC. Its translation is CASGGASDYEQYF.